The T cell receptor beta chain under discussion was sequenced for a study of blood T cell repertoires in COVID-19. On the study more broadly: COVID-19 samples, acute and convalescent, were from the United States, Italy and Spain. The analysed material was cDNA or gDNA that came from T cells, B-cell-depleted T cells, or PBMCs.

Authors' processing steps: Estimation of nucleated cell counts was performed using reference gene primer amplification. The protocol was immunoSEQ multiplex PCR, while the TCRdb copy is restricted to in-frame clones and leaves out a portion. V and J calls and clone size come straight from that table; D and trimming were deduced from the DNA. The profile shows fewer than 200,000 clones, 70% to 90% of them singletons. In germline, CDR1 is GTSNPN, CDR2 SVGIG (reference sequence). The CDR3 totals 11 residues. Germline trimming cut 8 bases from V and 4 bases from J; bases unmatched to any gene: 3. Sequencing was carried out using peripheral blood. The rearrangement uses TRBV30 and TRBJ1-2; 8 bases match TRBD1. This receptor was taken from a middle-aged man with active or convalescent COVID-19. CDR3 nucleotides: TGTGCCCGGGACAGGAGCTATGGCTACACCTTC. This gives the protein CARDRSYGYTF. Supplemented by reference TRBV30 and TRBJ1-2, the full variable domain reads SQTIHQWPATLVQPVGSPLSLECTVEGTSNPNLYWYRQAAGRGLQLLFYSVGIGQISSEVPQNLSASRPQDRQFILSSKKLLLSDSGFYLCARDRSYGYTFGSGTRLTVV.